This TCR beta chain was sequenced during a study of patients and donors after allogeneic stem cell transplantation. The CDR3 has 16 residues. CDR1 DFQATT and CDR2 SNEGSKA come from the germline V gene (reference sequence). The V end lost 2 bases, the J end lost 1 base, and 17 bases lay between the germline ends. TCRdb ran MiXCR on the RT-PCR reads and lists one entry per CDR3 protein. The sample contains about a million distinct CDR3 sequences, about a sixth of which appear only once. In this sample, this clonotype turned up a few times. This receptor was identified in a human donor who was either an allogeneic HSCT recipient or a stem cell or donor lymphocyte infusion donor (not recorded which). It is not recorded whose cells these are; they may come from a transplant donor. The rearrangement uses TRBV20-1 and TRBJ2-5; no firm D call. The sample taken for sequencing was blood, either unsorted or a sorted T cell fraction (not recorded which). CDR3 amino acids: CSARSWQRSLQETQYF. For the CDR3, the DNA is TGCAGTGCTAGAAGTTGGCAAAGGTCTCTCCAAGAGACCCAGTACTTC.